This entry lists 32 T cell receptor beta chains sequenced from one sample in a study of tumor and adjacent non-tumor tissue in lung cancer. The template was RNA from unsorted bulk tissue. TCRbeta libraries were built with three rounds of nested PCR, modified from ARM-PCR. TCRdb ran MiXCR on the multiplex PCR reads and lists one entry per CDR3 protein. The top ten hold around a sixth of the sample, which has under 150,000 distinct CDR3 sequences, roughly 70% seen once. Sequences were obtained from lung tumor tissue. The source of these receptors is a man between 60 and 75 years old with small cell lung cancer.

Concerning this clonotype itself: A read error is possible here, since a much larger clone lies one base away. J is TRBJ2-7 and V is TRBV5-6; D remains ambiguous. The ends were cut back, 7 bases at V and 6 bases at J, with 14 bases in the middle. The CDR3 is 12 amino acids. Looked up from germline, CDR1 is SGHDT and CDR2 is YYEEEE. The CDR3 coding sequence is TGTGCCAGCTCGGGCATGGTTGGCGAGCAGTACTTC. The encoded protein is CASSGMVGEQYF.

This clonotype was seen at least ten times. This chain connects TRBV12-3 or TRBV12-4 to TRBJ2-3, with D perhaps TRBD2 (5 bases). CDR3 length: 14 residues. The V and J ends lost 6 bases and 1 base respectively, with 11 bases between them. CDR3: CASRKLGGTDTQYF. The CDR3, as DNA: TGTGCCAGCAGAAAGCTCGGGGGCACAGATACGCAGTATTTT.

On this clonotype itself: Mismatch with germline at one junction end may stem from a read error. This rearrangement joins TRBV20-1 to TRBJ2-3, with D unclear. The CDR3 is 12 residues long. Per the germline V gene, CDR1 is DFQATT and CDR2 is SNEGSKA (reference sequence). In DNA, the CDR3 is TGCAGTGCTCCCGACAACACAGATACGCACTATTTT. This gives the protein CSAPDNTDTHYF.

The rearrangement links TRBV6-6 to TRBJ2-7, with a tentative D call TRBD1 (5 bases). Germline V gene sequence: CDR1 MNHNY, CDR2 SVGAGI (reference sequence). The V and J ends lost 2 bases and 4 bases respectively, with 15 bases between them. The CDR3 has 15 residues. CDR3: CASSYEWSGLYEQYF. The CDR3 DNA reads TGTGCCAGCAGTTACGAGTGGTCAGGGTTATACGAGCAGTACTTC.

This clonotype was seen many times. The chain is built from TRBV4-2 and TRBJ2-3, with D perhaps given as TRBD1 or TRBD2 (5 bases each). From germline, CDR1 is LGHNA and CDR2 YNFKEQ. V was trimmed by 0 bases and J by 13 bases, leaving 17 bases between them. The length of the CDR3 is 14 residues. The CDR3 nucleotides read TGTGCCAGCAGCCAAGAAGGCCAGGGTACGGAGGAGTATTTT. Protein sequence: CASSQEGQGTEEYF.

The chain's CDR3 is CASNPLGVPDTQYF. The CDR3 DNA reads as TGTGCCAGCAATCCCCTGGGAGTCCCAGATACGCAGTATTTT. The chain joins TRBV12-3 or TRBV12-4 to TRBJ2-3, with TRBD2 as a possible D gene (5 bases). V was pared by 7 bases and J by 4 bases, with 15 bases between. This CDR3 is built from 14 residues.

On this clonotype itself: The junction differs from germline at one of its ends, possibly a read error. V gene TRBV6-1 combines with J gene TRBJ2-7; D call uncertain. This CDR3 has 12 residues. Germline V CDR1 and CDR2: MNHNS, SASEGT. This CDR3 is CASTLYSYDQYF. In DNA, the CDR3 is TGTGCCAGCACTCTTTACTCCTACGATCAGTACTTC.

This clonotype was found a few times. This chain uses TRBV6-5 with TRBJ2-3; D might be TRBD2 (6 bases). From germline, CDR1 is MNHEY and CDR2 SVGAGI. The CDR3 runs to 15 residues. V gave up 2 bases and J gave up 5 bases, with 14 bases separating them. CDR3 residues: CASSYRGFPQDTQYF. The DNA for the CDR3 is TGTGCCAGCAGTTACCGGGGGTTCCCACAAGATACGCAGTATTTT.

On this clonotype: One base away lies a much larger clone, so this may be a sequencing read error. The chain couples TRBV20-1 to TRBJ2-7; D call uncertain. In germline, CDR1 is DFQATT, CDR2 SNEGSKA (reference sequence). This CDR3 region has 13 residues. CDR3 region: CGARGPSDYEQYF. The CDR3 DNA is TGCGGTGCTAGAGGCCCATCGGACTACGAGCAGTACTTC.

As for this clonotype: This CDR3 is missing its conserved last phenylalanine or tryptophan, likely due to a read error. The genes are TRBV29-1 and TRBJ2-2, with TRBD2 identical over 7 bases. The CDR3 sequence is 12 residues long. Germline V gene data show CDR1 as SQVTM and CDR2 as ANQGSEA. V dropped 8 bases and J dropped 6; count of bases not matched to a gene: 6. The CDR3, as DNA: TGCAGCATTGGAGGGAGGGCCGGGGAGCTGTTTTCT. Translation: CSIGGRAGELFS.

Concerning this clonotype itself: Its ends do not fully match the called genes, so a read error is possible. This chain links TRBV12-3 or TRBV12-4 with TRBJ2-3, with 7 nucleotides matching TRBD1. The CDR3 is 13 amino acids. The CDR3: CTSHRDSTDTHYF. CDR3 DNA sequence: TGTACCAGCCACCGGGACAGCACAGATACGCACTATTTT.

For this clonotype: This may be a read error: a much more frequent sequence differs by one nucleotide. V is TRBV11-2 and J is TRBJ1-6; D gene uncertain. Germline CDR1 is SGHAT and CDR2 is FQNNGV. This CDR3 spans 12 amino acids. DNA of the CDR3: TGTGCCAGCGGCTTAGTGAATTCACCCCTCCACTTT. Encoded protein: CASGLVNSPLHF.

With respect to this clonotype: An end of the junction does not agree with germline; a read error may underlie this. V gene TRBV11-2 combines with J gene TRBJ1-2; D unclear. The CDR3 length is 14 residues. CDR1 is SGHAT, CDR2 FQNNGV, per germline. Here the CDR3 DNA reads TGTGTCAGCAGCTATAGGCCCCTTTCGGGGGGCTACACCTTC. Protein sequence: CVSSYRPLSGGYTF.

This clonotype was found many times. The rearrangement joins TRBV20-1 to TRBJ1-2; D remains ambiguous. CDR1 and CDR2 from the germline V gene are DFQATT and SNEGSKA (reference sequence). There are 17 residues in the CDR3. Trimming shortened V by 0 bases and J by 0 bases, and 17 bases separated the two germline ends. CDR3 sequence (DNA): TGCAGTGCTAGAGATCTGGACCGATATTTAGCTAACTATGGCTACACCTTC. Translated, it gives CSARDLDRYLANYGYTF.

As regards this clonotype: A single base separates this from a much larger clone, so it may be a read error. J is TRBJ2-1 and V is TRBV20-1; D perhaps matches TRBD2 (5 bases). The CDR3 totals 13 residues. Germline V gene lookup returns CDR1 DFQATT and CDR2 SNEGSKA (reference sequence). Trimming took off 6 bases at V and 7 bases at J, with 16 bases between the two ends. Here the CDR3 reads CSAGPGLSNEQFF. The CDR3, as DNA: TGCAGTGCAGGTCCTGGACTCTCTAATGAGCAGTTCTTC.

This clonotype was counted a few times. The J gene is TRBJ1-5, the V gene TRBV5-6; tentative D call: TRBD1 (5 bases). The germline V gene has CDR1 SGHDT and CDR2 YYEEEE. V was trimmed by 1 base and J by 9 bases, leaving 8 bases between them. This CDR3 has 12 residues. CDR3 region: CASSLYRGPQHF. The CDR3 DNA reads as TGTGCCAGCAGCTTGTATAGGGGGCCCCAGCATTTT.

In its sample, this clonotype was seen a few times. A much more abundant neighbour one base away suggests this may be a read error. The chain couples TRBV20-1 to TRBJ2-3; perhaps TRBD2 as D (5 bases). The germline V gene encodes CDR1 DFQATT and CDR2 SNEGSKA (reference sequence). V lost 4 bases to trimming and J lost 5 bases, with 16 bases between them. CDR3 length equals 14 residues. This chain's CDR3 is CSATGWGGGDTQYF. The CDR3 region has the DNA TGCAGTGCTACAGGCTGGGGTGGAGGAGATACGCAGTATTTT.

On this clonotype itself: At one end the junction does not follow the germline gene, possibly because of a read error. V usage is TRBV20-1 and J usage is TRBJ2-5; D tentatively fits TRBD1 or TRBD2 (6 bases each). The CDR3 consists of 14 residues. CDR1 and CDR2 from the germline V gene are DFQATT and SNEGSKA (reference sequence). The CDR3 sequence is CSASLDSRRETHCF. In DNA form, the CDR3 reads TGCAGTGCGAGCCTGGACAGTCGCCGGGAGACCCACTGCTTC.

With respect to this clonotype: One base away lies a much larger clone, so this may be a sequencing read error. The chain combines TRBV11-2 with TRBJ2-5, with D possibly being TRBD1 or TRBD2 (5 bases each). The V gene's germline CDR1 is SGHAT and CDR2 FQNNGV. CDR3 length: 17 residues. This chain's CDR3 is CASSSGARPGPQEIQYF. For the CDR3, the DNA is TGTGCCAGCAGCTCCGGGGCTCGGCCAGGGCCTCAAGAGATCCAGTACTTC. The full variable domain, its missing parts supplied by reference TRBV11-2 and TRBJ2-5, is EAGVAQSPRYKIIEKRQSVAFWCNPISGHATLYWYQQILGQGPKLLIQFQNNGVVDDSQLPKDRFSAERLKGVDSTLKIQPAKLEDSAVYLCASSSGARPGPQEIQYFGPGTRLLVL.

Comments on this clonotype: An end of the junction does not agree with germline; a read error may underlie this. V is TRBV11-2 and J is TRBJ2-2; 9 bases agree with TRBD2. CDR1 is SGHAT and CDR2 is FQNNGV in the germline V gene. CDR3 length: 14 amino acids. As DNA, the CDR3 is TGTTCCAGCAGTCAAGCGGGGGGACCCAGGGAGCTGTTTTTT. It codes for CSSSQAGGPRELFF.

Details on this clonotype: Germline and junction disagree at one end, which may indicate a read error. The V gene is TRBV29-1, the J gene TRBJ2-7, with D perhaps TRBD1 (6 bases). The CDR3 contains 14 residues. Germline V gene data show CDR1 as SQVTM and CDR2 as ANQGSEA. The CDR3 reads CSVEDLDSLYDQYF. CDR3 DNA: TGCAGCGTTGAAGACCTGGACAGCCTATACGACCAGTACTTC.

A word on this clonotype: A much larger clone lies a single base off, so this may be a read error. V and J are TRBV24-1 and TRBJ2-3; D call uncertain. The CDR3 loop spans 16 amino acids. CDR1 is KGHDR, CDR2 SFDVKD, per germline. CDR3 protein: CATSDRRAASIDTQYF. CDR3 coding DNA: TGTGCCACCAGTGACCGCCGGGCAGCCAGCATAGATACGCAGTATTTT.

A single count supports this clonotype. The junction differs from germline at one of its ends, possibly a read error. The chain uses TRBV28 and TRBJ2-5; D gene uncertain. The V gene's germline CDR1 is MDHEN and CDR2 SYDVKM. The CDR3 is 15 amino acids. The CDR3 sequence is CANSLFATIGETQYF. The DNA of the CDR3 is TGTGCCAACAGTTTATTTGCTACAATAGGGGAGACCCAGTACTTC.

V is TRBV12-5 and J is TRBJ2-5; TRBD1 matches at 11 bases. The CDR3 totals 19 residues. V lost 4 bases and J lost 3; bases outside the gene matches: 16. The V gene's germline CDR1 is LGHNT and CDR2 FRNRAP. This CDR3 is CASGSPIYSPGQGEETQYF. The CDR3 nucleotides read TGTGCTAGTGGTTCACCCATTTACAGCCCGGGACAGGGGGAAGAGACCCAGTACTTC.

As concerns this clonotype: It is likely a read error, because the conserved phenylalanine at the end of the CDR3 is missing. J is TRBJ2-5 and V is TRBV12-3 or TRBV12-4; D is unclear. The CDR3 consists of 14 residues. The V end was cut by 2 bases, the J end by 0 bases, with 7 bases between. The CDR3 here is CASSLHWDQETQYY. CDR3 in DNA: TGTGCCAGCAGTTTACACTGGGACCAAGAGACCCAGTACTAC.

Worth noting for this clonotype: A much bigger clone sits one base away, suggesting this may be a read error. The V gene is TRBV20-1, the J gene TRBJ2-3, with 7 bases identical to TRBD2. V dropped 6 bases and J dropped 5; count of bases not matched to a gene: 11. The CDR3 covers 14 residues. CDR1 is DFQATT and CDR2 is SNEGSKA in the germline V gene (reference sequence). DNA for the CDR3: TGCAGTGCGGTACGCGGACTAGTTCTAGATACGCAGTATTTT. Its translation is CSAVRGLVLDTQYF.

Judged by abundance, this clonotype is medium-sized. The chain is built from TRBV5-5 and TRBJ2-4; D is undetermined. V gave up 1 base and J gave up 0 bases, with 8 bases separating them. The CDR3 totals 15 residues. The germline V gene has CDR1 SGHKS and CDR2 YYEKEE (reference sequence). DNA for the CDR3: TGTGCCAGCAGCTTGTTTCAATTAGCCAAAAACATTCAGTACTTC. As protein: CASSLFQLAKNIQYF.

Of note for this clonotype: It is likely a read error, because the conserved phenylalanine at the end of the CDR3 is missing. The CDR3 sequence is CASSPTGDEQYL. The CDR3 bases are TGTGCCAGCAGCCCTACAGGGGACGAGCAGTACTTA. This chain links TRBV6-6 with TRBJ2-7, with 7 bases lining up with TRBD1. The junction had 4 bases not matched to a gene; V was cut back by 6 bases and J by 5 bases. Germline CDR1 is MNHNY and CDR2 is SVGAGI (reference sequence). This CDR3 comprises 12 residues.

Comment on this clonotype: A much larger clone lies a single base off, so this may be a read error. V usage is TRBV5-4 and J usage is TRBJ2-2; D is unclear. This CDR3 is built from 12 residues. Germline V gene sequence: CDR1 SGHNT, CDR2 YYREEE (reference sequence). CDR3 coding DNA: TGTGCCAGCAACTTGCTGTCCGGGGAGCTGTTTTTT. It is translated as CASNLLSGELFF. Variable domain in full (rest from reference TRBV5-4 and TRBJ2-2): ETGVTQSPTHLIKTRGQQVTLRCSSQSGHNTVSWYQQALGQGPQFIFQYYREEENGRGNFPPRFSGLQFPNYSSELNVNALELDDSALYLCASNLLSGELFFGEGSRLTVL.

Points on this clonotype: The junction differs from germline at one of its ends, possibly a read error. The chain has TRBV28 and TRBJ1-4; the match to TRBD1 covers 9 bases. CDR1 and CDR2 from the germline V gene are MDHEN and SYDVKM. The CDR3 length is 15 residues. CDR3 sequence: CAGSLSGTGNEKLFF. CDR3 DNA: TGTGCCGGCAGTTTATCCGGGACAGGGAATGAAAAACTGTTTTTT.

Of note for this clonotype: The conserved phenylalanine or tryptophan normally closing the CDR3 is absent here, so this likely arose from a read error. J is TRBJ1-6 and V is TRBV20-1; TRBD1 might be the D (6 bases). The germline V gene has CDR1 DFQATT and CDR2 SNEGSKA (reference sequence). The length of the CDR3 is 15 residues. CDR3 residues: CSATIPGHGNSPLHY. The CDR3 nucleotides are TGCAGTGCTACAATCCCGGGACACGGAAATTCGCCCCTCCACTAT.

With regard to this clonotype: Mismatch with germline at one junction end may stem from a read error. The V call is TRBV6-1, the J call TRBJ2-1; D possibly uses TRBD1 or TRBD2 (7 bases each). Per germline, CDR1 MNHNS and CDR2 SASEGT. The CDR3 extends over 16 amino acids. The CDR3 coding sequence is TGTGCCAGCAGTGAACAGGGGGGGTTCGGGGGCAATAAGCAGTTCTTC. Translated, it gives CASSEQGGFGGNKQFF.